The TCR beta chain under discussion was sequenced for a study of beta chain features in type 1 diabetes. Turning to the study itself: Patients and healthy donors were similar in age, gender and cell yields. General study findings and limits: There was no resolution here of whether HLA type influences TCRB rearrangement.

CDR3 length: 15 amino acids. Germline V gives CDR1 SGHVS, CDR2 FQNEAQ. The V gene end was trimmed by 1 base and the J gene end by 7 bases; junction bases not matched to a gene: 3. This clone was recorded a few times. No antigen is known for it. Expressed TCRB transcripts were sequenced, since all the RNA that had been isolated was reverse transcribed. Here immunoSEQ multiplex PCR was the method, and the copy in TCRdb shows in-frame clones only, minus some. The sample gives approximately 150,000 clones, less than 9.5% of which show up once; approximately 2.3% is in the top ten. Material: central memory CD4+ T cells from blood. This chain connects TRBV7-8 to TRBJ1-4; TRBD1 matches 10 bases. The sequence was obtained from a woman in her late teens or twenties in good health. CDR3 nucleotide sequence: TGTGCCAGCAGCTTAGTAGGGGACAGGGGTGAAAAACTGTTTTTT. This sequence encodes CASSLVGDRGEKLFF.